Each of the 32 T cell receptor beta chains below was sequenced from the same sample in a study of blood T cell repertoires in COVID-19. Using immunoSEQ multiplex PCR, the repertoire was profiled, and TCRdb retains in-frame clones only, with some absent. The table includes 260,000 or so clones, around 81% detected once. Sequencing was performed on peripheral blood. These receptors all come from a woman aged 80 or over with COVID-19, enrolled during active disease.

The chain recombines TRBV2 with TRBJ1-5, with D possibly matching TRBD1 (5 bases). CDR1 and CDR2 (germline): SNHLY, FYNNEI. V lost 9 bases and J lost 0, with 15 bases in between. This CDR3 has 15 residues. CDR3 coding DNA: TGTGCCAGTAGGACACGTTTGAATAGCAATCAGCCCCAGCATTTT. Translation gives CASRTRLNSNQPQHF.

In regard to this clone: A junction boundary mismatches the germline segment, possibly from a read error. The chain uses TRBV5-4 and TRBJ2-3; TRBD2 agrees at 9 bases. Germline V gene sequence: CDR1 SGHNT, CDR2 YYREEE (reference sequence). CDR3 length: 11 residues. The CDR3 here is CASNRGRGGNF. CDR3 DNA sequence: TGTGCCAGCAATCGGGGGCGGGGGGGCAATTTT. The full variable domain, completed using reference TRBV5-4 and TRBJ2-3, is ETGVTQSPTHLIKTRGQQVTLRCSSQSGHNTVSWYQQALGQGPQFIFQYYREEENGRGNFPPRFSGLQFPNYSSELNVNALELDDSALYLCASNRGRGGNFGPGTRLTVL.

This clone was seen a few times. This chain connects TRBV11-2 to TRBJ1-2, with D possibly TRBD1 on 5 matching bases. The V end was cut by 3 bases, the J end by 10 bases, with 15 bases between. The germline CDR1 and CDR2 sequences are SGHAT and FQNNGV. CDR3 length equals 13 residues. CDR3: CASSFETASDYTF. The CDR3 region has the DNA TGTGCCAGCAGCTTTGAGACAGCCTCCGACTACACCTTC.

CDR3 region: CASSFRAGGTYEQYF. The DNA of the CDR3 is TGTGCCAGCAGTTTTAGAGCGGGAGGAACCTACGAGCAGTACTTC. The rearrangement links TRBV6-5 to TRBJ2-7; 9 bases are shared with TRBD2. J was trimmed by 2 bases and V by 4 bases; bases with no gene match: 6. Germline V gene sequence: CDR1 MNHEY, CDR2 SVGAGI. The CDR3 has 15 residues.

This clone has just one count. V gene TRBV30 combines with J gene TRBJ1-2; 9 bases line up with TRBD1. J was trimmed by 7 bases and V by 5 bases; bases with no gene match: 8. The length of the CDR3 is 13 residues. Germline V gene lookup returns CDR1 GTSNPN and CDR2 SVGIG (reference sequence). The CDR3 here is CAWSRDRDAGYTF. DNA for the CDR3: TGTGCCTGGTCTCGGGACAGGGATGCTGGCTACACCTTC.

V is TRBV10-3 and J is TRBJ2-3; TRBD2 matches at 11 bases. The V gene's germline CDR1 is ENHRY and CDR2 SYGVKD. The CDR3 covers 15 residues. With 4 bases clipped from V and 4 bases from J, the junction kept 4 bases outside the gene matches. The CDR3 DNA reads TGTGCCATCAGTGCCTTAGCGGGAGGGCCAGATACGCAGTATTTT. Its translation: CAISALAGGPDTQYF.

V usage is TRBV30 and J usage is TRBJ2-1; tentatively, D is TRBD2 (6 bases). The CDR3 length is 19 residues. With 2 bases removed from V and 4 bases from J, the gap between germline ends came to 27 bases. The germline V gene has CDR1 GTSNPN and CDR2 SVGIG (reference sequence). This CDR3 reads CAWSPLKSGARNRYNEQFF. The DNA of the CDR3 is TGTGCCTGGAGTCCATTAAAATCGGGAGCCCGAAATAGATACAATGAGCAGTTCTTC. Combining the CDR3 with reference TRBV30 and TRBJ2-1 gives the whole variable domain SQTIHQWPATLVQPVGSPLSLECTVEGTSNPNLYWYRQAAGRGLQLLFYSVGIGQISSEVPQNLSASRPQDRQFILSSKKLLLSDSGFYLCAWSPLKSGARNRYNEQFFGPGTRLTVL.

The chain combines TRBV4-2 with TRBJ1-1; TRBD1 aligns across 8 bases. Germline V gene data show CDR1 as LGHNA and CDR2 as YNFKEQ. This CDR3 is built from 15 residues. Trimming removed 0 bases from V and 1 base from J; junction bases left unmatched: 1. The DNA for the CDR3 is TGTGCCAGCAGCCAAGAGGGGACAGGGAACACTGAAGCTTTCTTT. It yields the protein CASSQEGTGNTEAFF.

The genes are TRBV5-1 and TRBJ1-2; D is uncertain. Trimming removed 0 bases at V and 4 bases at J, with 13 bases between. Per germline, CDR1 SGHRS and CDR2 YFSETQ. This CDR3 contains 15 residues. The CDR3 loop is CASSLDGARFYGYTF. The CDR3 nucleotides are TGCGCCAGCAGCTTGGATGGTGCCCGGTTCTATGGCTACACCTTC.

V and J are TRBV6-5 and TRBJ2-7, with 13 bases identical to TRBD2. Germline-derived CDR1 and CDR2 are MNHEY and SVGAGI. There are 15 residues in the CDR3. Trimming at V came to 6 bases and at J to 5 bases, leaving 7 bases not matched to a gene. The CDR3 DNA sequence: TGTGCCAGCAGAAGTACTAGCGGGAGGGCCCACGAGCAGTACTTC. It encodes CASRSTSGRAHEQYF.

The chain joins TRBV20-1 to TRBJ1-1, with D perhaps matching TRBD1 (6 bases). V lost 3 bases to trimming and J lost 5 bases, with 16 bases between them. Per germline, CDR1 DFQATT and CDR2 SNEGSKA (reference sequence). The CDR3 is made up of 14 amino acids. For the CDR3, the DNA is TGCAGTGCTAGTAGTCCGGCAGGGACAACTGAAGCTTTCTTT. Its protein is CSASSPAGTTEAFF.

The V gene is TRBV5-4, the J gene TRBJ1-1; no firm D call. The CDR3 sequence is 14 residues long. Germline CDR1 SGHNT, CDR2 YYREEE (reference sequence). V dropped 6 bases and J dropped 1 base, with 13 bases sitting between them. CDR3 loop: CASIKREENTEAFF. CDR3 sequence (DNA): TGTGCCAGCATAAAGCGGGAGGAGAACACTGAAGCTTTCTTT.

This rearrangement joins TRBV7-2 to TRBJ2-1; 11 nucleotides align to TRBD2. Per the germline V gene, CDR1 is SGHTA and CDR2 is FQGNSA. The CDR3 sequence is 15 residues long. The J segment lost 4 bases and the V segment lost 6 bases, leaving 5 bases of the junction unmatched. CDR3: CASRYGTSGYNEQFF. CDR3 nucleotides: TGTGCCAGCAGGTACGGGACTAGCGGTTACAATGAGCAGTTCTTC.

The V and J genes are TRBV5-1 and TRBJ1-6; possibly TRBD1 for D (5 bases). The germline gives CDR1 SGHRS, CDR2 YFSETQ. V was cut by 0 bases and J by 10 bases, with 14 bases left in between. This CDR3 region has 15 residues. The CDR3 region is CASSLGAGGESPLHF. The CDR3 nucleotides are TGCGCCAGCAGCTTGGGTGCCGGGGGGGAGTCACCCCTCCACTTT.

The CDR3 sequence is CASSEAVVYGYTF. The CDR3 coding sequence is TGCGCCAGCAGTGAGGCGGTTGTCTATGGCTACACCTTC. This rearrangement joins TRBV10-2 to TRBJ1-2; D uncertain. This CDR3 has 13 amino acids. The germline CDR1 and CDR2 sequences are WSHSY and SAAADI. V lost 2 bases, J lost 4 bases, and 8 bases lay in between.

The chain carries TRBV13 and TRBJ2-7, with a tentative D call TRBD1 (6 bases). The CDR3 runs 15 residues. V shed 7 bases and J shed 3 bases, with 19 bases lying between them. Germline CDR1 and CDR2: PRHDT and FYEKMQ (reference sequence). The DNA of the CDR3 is TGTGCCAGCAAAAACACGGGGCAGGGACACTACGAGCAGTACTTC. Its protein product is CASKNTGQGHYEQYF.

This clone was recorded only once. The CDR3 sequence: CASSEAGWGQGSYGYTF. The CDR3 nucleotides read TGTGCCAGCAGTGAAGCAGGATGGGGACAGGGGTCTTATGGCTACACCTTC. The chain joins TRBV6-1 to TRBJ1-2; TRBD1 matches 10 bases. Looked up from germline, CDR1 is MNHNS and CDR2 is SASEGT. CDR3 length: 17 residues. V lost 0 bases, J lost 5 bases, and 9 bases stayed unmatched.

The V call is TRBV3-1 (or the pseudogene TRBV3-2), the J call TRBJ1-5; 7 bases map to TRBD1. Germline V lookup: CDR1 LGHDT, CDR2 YNNKEL (reference sequence). CDR3 length equals 14 residues. J gave up 9 bases and V 0 bases, and 5 bases lay outside the gene matches. This CDR3 reads CASSQEKGAGPQHF. CDR3 in DNA: TGTGCCAGCAGCCAAGAAAAGGGGGCTGGGCCCCAGCATTTT.

V gene TRBV28 combines with J gene TRBJ1-5; maybe TRBD1 (6 bases). The CDR3 length is 13 residues. Between the trimmed V and J ends, which lost 7 bases and 4 bases, there was a span of 11 bases. CDR1 is MDHEN, CDR2 SYDVKM, per germline. CDR3 sequence: CASNRDLNQPQHF. The CDR3 bases are TGTGCCAGCAACAGGGACCTGAATCAGCCCCAGCATTTT.

The gene calls are TRBV6-2 or TRBV6-3 and TRBJ2-1, with unresolved D. Germline-derived CDR1 and CDR2 are MNHEY and SVGEGT. This CDR3 is 14 amino acids long. V lost 5 bases to trimming and J lost 3 bases, with 11 bases between them. CDR3 sequence: CASSIAKNYNEQFF. In DNA form, the CDR3 reads TGTGCCAGCAGTATCGCTAAAAACTACAATGAGCAGTTCTTC.

V and J are TRBV25-1 and TRBJ1-5, with D possibly matching TRBD1 (6 bases). The CDR3 covers 15 residues. Germline CDR1 reads MGHDK; CDR2 reads SYGVNS. The V and J ends lost 4 bases and 0 bases respectively, with 10 bases between them. The CDR3 DNA sequence: TGTGCCAGCAGTGCCGGGACATTTAGCAATCAGCCCCAGCATTTT. This codes for CASSAGTFSNQPQHF.

The chain joins TRBV3-1 (or the pseudogene TRBV3-2) to TRBJ2-6, with TRBD1 as a possible D gene (5 bases). CDR1 and CDR2 from the germline V gene are LGHDT and YNNKEL (reference sequence). The CDR3 sequence is 16 residues long. V shed 4 bases and J shed 0 bases, with 10 bases lying between them. The CDR3 sequence: CASSPFRGSGANVLTF. CDR3 nucleotides: TGTGCCAGCAGCCCCTTTAGGGGCTCTGGGGCCAACGTCCTGACTTTC.

The chain uses TRBV11-1 and TRBJ2-2; D is undetermined. The CDR3 runs 16 residues. Between the trimmed V and J ends, which lost 2 bases and 2 bases, there was a span of 12 bases. Germline-derived CDR1 and CDR2 are SGHAT and FQDESV (reference sequence). The chain's CDR3 is CASSLKRLTNTGELFF. Here the CDR3 DNA reads TGTGCCAGCAGCTTAAAACGTCTCACTAACACCGGGGAGCTGTTTTTT.

The V gene is TRBV5-1, the J gene TRBJ2-6, with 7 positions matching TRBD2. The CDR3 loop spans 15 amino acids. Germline lookup yields CDR1 SGHRS and CDR2 YFSETQ. After removal of 4 bases from V and 3 bases from J, the junction contained 4 bases not matched to a gene. This CDR3 reads CASSPREGGANVLTF. The CDR3 DNA sequence: TGCGCCAGCAGCCCCAGGGAGGGTGGGGCCAACGTCCTGACTTTC.

This chain uses TRBV5-1 with TRBJ2-2; possible D gene TRBD1, 6 bases. This CDR3 has 12 amino acids. Trimming stripped 6 bases from V and 6 bases from J, with 9 bases between. Germline lookup yields CDR1 SGHRS and CDR2 YFSETQ. The CDR3 reads CASIAGAGELFF. In DNA, the CDR3 is TGCGCCAGCATAGCAGGGGCCGGGGAGCTGTTTTTT.

The chain combines TRBV7-2 with TRBJ1-1; 7 bases fit TRBD1. Losses at the gene ends were 6 bases for V and 4 bases for J; bases not matched to a gene: 8. The CDR3 loop spans 14 amino acids. Germline CDR1 is SGHTA and CDR2 is FQGNSA. The CDR3 reads CASRLNWDSTEAFF. CDR3 coding DNA: TGTGCCAGCAGATTGAACTGGGACAGCACTGAAGCTTTCTTT.

The chain has TRBV6-5 and TRBJ2-2; D not resolved. The CDR3 contains 14 residues. The V end was cut by 6 bases, the J end by 1 base, with 9 bases between. The germline V gene has CDR1 MNHEY and CDR2 SVGAGI. The CDR3 protein is CASSPNGNTGELFF. DNA of the CDR3: TGTGCCAGCAGCCCCAACGGGAACACCGGGGAGCTGTTTTTT.

This clone was seen more than once but under ten times. The CDR3 bases are TGTGCTAGTGGTTTGGTACAGAGGACAGGGGCCGAGCAGTACTTC. Translating gives CASGLVQRTGAEQYF. The chain uses TRBV12-5 and TRBJ2-7, with 9 bases that match TRBD1. Germline trimming cut 0 bases from V and 6 bases from J; bases unmatched to any gene: 6. In germline, CDR1 is LGHNT, CDR2 FRNRAP. This CDR3 comprises 15 residues.

The V and J genes are TRBV2 and TRBJ2-3, with 9 bases that match TRBD1. V lost 11 bases to trimming and J lost 6 bases; unmatched junction nucleotides: 15. The CDR3 has 15 residues. Germline assignment: CDR1 SNHLY and CDR2 FYNNEI. CDR3 loop: CACLRGTGSGDTQYF. As DNA, the CDR3 is TGTGCCTGTCTACGCGGGACAGGGTCTGGTGATACGCAGTATTTT.

The V call is TRBV2, the J call TRBJ2-7, with D tentatively TRBD2 (5 bases). V dropped 7 bases and J dropped 6 bases, with 19 bases sitting between them. The CDR3 runs to 14 residues. Looked up from germline, CDR1 is SNHLY and CDR2 is FYNNEI. DNA of the CDR3: TGTGCCAGCACCCAGAGGGTTAGGGAGAGCGAGCAGTACTTC. Protein sequence: CASTQRVRESEQYF.

The chain combines TRBV5-8 with TRBJ1-5, with D unclear. Trimming shortened V by 2 bases and J by 2 bases, and 11 bases separated the two germline ends. The CDR3 totals 15 residues. In germline, CDR1 is SGHTS, CDR2 YDEGEE. The CDR3 DNA follows: TGTGCCAGCAGCTTTACTACGAGGGGCAATCAGCCCCAGCATTTT. As protein: CASSFTTRGNQPQHF.

The chain employs TRBV6-2 or TRBV6-3 and TRBJ1-1, with D tentatively TRBD1 (5 bases). CDR1 MNHEY and CDR2 SVGEGT come from the germline V gene. V was shortened by 6 bases and J by 5 bases, with 13 bases between the two germline ends. This CDR3 has 13 residues. The CDR3 region is CASSGDWRTEAFF. The CDR3 region has the DNA TGTGCCAGCAGCGGGGACTGGAGGACTGAAGCTTTCTTT.